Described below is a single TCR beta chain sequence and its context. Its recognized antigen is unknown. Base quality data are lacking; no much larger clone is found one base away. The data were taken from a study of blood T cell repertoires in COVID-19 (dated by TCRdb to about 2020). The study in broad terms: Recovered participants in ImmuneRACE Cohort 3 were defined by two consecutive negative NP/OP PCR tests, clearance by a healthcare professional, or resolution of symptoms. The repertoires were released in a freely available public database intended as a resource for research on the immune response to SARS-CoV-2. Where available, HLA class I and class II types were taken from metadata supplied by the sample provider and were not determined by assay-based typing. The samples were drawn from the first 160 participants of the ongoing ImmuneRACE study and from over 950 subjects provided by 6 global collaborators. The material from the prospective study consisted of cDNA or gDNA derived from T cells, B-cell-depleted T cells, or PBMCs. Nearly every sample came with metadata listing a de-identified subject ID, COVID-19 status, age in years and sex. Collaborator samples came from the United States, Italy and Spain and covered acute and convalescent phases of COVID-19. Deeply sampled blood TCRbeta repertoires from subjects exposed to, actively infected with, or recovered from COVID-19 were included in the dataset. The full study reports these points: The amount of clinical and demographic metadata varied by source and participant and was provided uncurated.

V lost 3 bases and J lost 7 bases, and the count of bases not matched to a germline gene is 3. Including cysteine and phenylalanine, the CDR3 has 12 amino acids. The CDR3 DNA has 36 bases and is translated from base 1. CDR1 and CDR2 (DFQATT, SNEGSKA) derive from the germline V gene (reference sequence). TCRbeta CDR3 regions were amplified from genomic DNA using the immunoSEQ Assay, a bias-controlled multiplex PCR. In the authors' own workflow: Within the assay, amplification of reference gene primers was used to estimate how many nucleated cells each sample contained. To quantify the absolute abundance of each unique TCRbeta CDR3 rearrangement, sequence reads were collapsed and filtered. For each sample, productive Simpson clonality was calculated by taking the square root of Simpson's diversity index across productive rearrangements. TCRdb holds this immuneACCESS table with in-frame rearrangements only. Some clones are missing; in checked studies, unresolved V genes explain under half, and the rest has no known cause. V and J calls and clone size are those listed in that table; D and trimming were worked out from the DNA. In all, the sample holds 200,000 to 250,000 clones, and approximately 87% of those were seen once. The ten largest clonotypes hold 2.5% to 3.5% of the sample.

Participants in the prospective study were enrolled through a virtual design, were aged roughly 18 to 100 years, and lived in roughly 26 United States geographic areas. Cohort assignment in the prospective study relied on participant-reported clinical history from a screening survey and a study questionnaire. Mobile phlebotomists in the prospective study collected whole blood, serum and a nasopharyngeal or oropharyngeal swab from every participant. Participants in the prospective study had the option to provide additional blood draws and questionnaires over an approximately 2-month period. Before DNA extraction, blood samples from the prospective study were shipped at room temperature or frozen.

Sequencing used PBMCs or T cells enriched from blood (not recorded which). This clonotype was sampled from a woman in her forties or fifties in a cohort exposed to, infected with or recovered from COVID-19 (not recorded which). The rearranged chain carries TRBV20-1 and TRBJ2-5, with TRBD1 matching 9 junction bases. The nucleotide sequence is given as TGCAGTGCTAGTAAGGGACAGGGGACCCAGTACTTC. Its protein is CSASKGQGTQYF.